This entry describes one TCR beta chain. The protocol was immunoSEQ multiplex PCR, while the TCRdb copy is restricted to in-frame clones and leaves out a portion. This table has some 93,000 clones, 95% appearing once. This entry belongs to a study of technical replicates of blood from four donors. The CDR3 is made up of 14 amino acids. The V end lost 5 bases, the J end lost 1 base, and 14 bases lay between the germline ends. Germline V lookup: CDR1 SQVTM, CDR2 ANQGSEA. Material for sequencing was T cells isolated from PBMCs. The sequence came from a human donor in good health. The chain is built from TRBV29-1 and TRBJ1-1; no reliable D call. CDR3 nucleotide sequence: TGCAGCGTTTTAGGCTCCGCAGGGAACACTGAAGCTTTCTTT. Residues: CSVLGSAGNTEAFF.